This T cell receptor (beta chain) was recorded in a study of cytomegalovirus exposure and HLA in healthy donors. Study outcomes and limitations: Immune exposure data for these donors was limited to CMV serostatus. With high specificity and sensitivity, the classifier reportedly diagnosed cytomegalovirus status.

Germline values: CDR1 ENHRY, CDR2 SYGVKD. The CDR3 sequence is 15 residues long. Trimming removed 6 bases at V and 9 bases at J, with 24 bases between. This clone occurred a few times. Its antigen is not known. PCR was performed using 60 Vbeta and 13 Jbeta primers. Assay used: immunoSEQ multiplex PCR; TCRdb lists only in-frame clones, some missing. The sample consists of about 85,000 clones, roughly three fifths of them appearing once. The receptor comes from a man in his thirties or forties in good health and CMV-seronegative. This chain joins TRBV10-3 and TRBJ2-7, with D possibly TRBD1 on 5 matching bases. Sequenced input: PBMCs. CDR3 sequence (DNA): TGTGCCATCAGCTCCGTGGCAGGGCCTTCTCAGGGGCAGTACTTC. It encodes CAISSVAGPSQGQYF.